These 22 T cell receptor beta chains were all obtained from the same sample, sequenced in a study of T cell responses to AZD1222 COVID-19 vaccine. Profiling relied on immunoSEQ multiplex PCR, and the TCRdb table lists in-frame clones only, not all of them. Seen here are 100,000 to 150,000 clones, just over 90% observed once, and the top ten hold around 5%. The sequences come from peripheral blood, collected 28 days after the second AZD1222 dose. The receptor set was obtained from an adult who received the AZD1222 COVID-19 vaccine.

This chain connects TRBV4-3 to TRBJ1-5; the D is unclear. This CDR3 has 16 amino acids. V gave up 0 bases and J gave up 9 bases, with 18 bases separating them. Germline V lookup: CDR1 LGHNA, CDR2 YSLEER. CDR3 loop: CASSQDGSPGAGPQHF. In DNA form, the CDR3 reads TGCGCCAGCAGCCAAGATGGGTCCCCAGGCGCGGGGCCCCAGCATTTT.

V usage is TRBV29-1 and J usage is TRBJ1-2; possibly TRBD1 for D (6 bases). The germline V and J ends were trimmed by 3 bases and 8 bases, with 13 bases remaining between them. The CDR3 contains 12 residues. Per germline, CDR1 SQVTM and CDR2 ANQGSEA. This CDR3 reads CSVDPTGSGYTF. Here the CDR3 DNA reads TGCAGCGTTGACCCGACAGGAAGCGGCTACACCTTC. The variable domain in full, with the rest retrieved from reference TRBV29-1 and TRBJ1-2, is SAVISQKPSRDICQRGTSLTIQCQVDSQVTMMFWYRQQPGQSLTLIATANQGSEATYESGFVIDKFPISRPNLTFSTLTVSNMSPEDSSIYLCSVDPTGSGYTFGSGTRLTVV.

This chain links TRBV6-6 with TRBJ1-2; D gene uncertain. The V end was cut by 2 bases, the J end by 6 bases, with 13 bases between. CDR1 and CDR2 from the germline V gene are MNHNY and SVGAGI (reference sequence). The CDR3 covers 14 residues. The CDR3 loop reads CASSYEGGYDGYTF. The CDR3 nucleotides are TGTGCCAGCAGTTACGAGGGAGGGTATGATGGCTACACCTTC.

The genes are TRBV7-2 and TRBJ2-1, with D perhaps being TRBD1 or TRBD2 (6 bases each). The V end lost 5 bases, the J end lost 4 bases, and 18 bases lay between the germline ends. Germline loops: CDR1 SGHTA, CDR2 FQGNSA. This CDR3 is 16 amino acids long. The CDR3, as DNA: TGTGCCAGCAGCCCCGTGGGGGCGGGACCTTACAATGAGCAGTTCTTC. This encodes CASSPVGAGPYNEQFF.

The V and J genes are TRBV6-2 or TRBV6-3 and TRBJ1-5; 9 nucleotides align to TRBD1. The CDR3 sequence is 18 residues long. V lost 5 bases and J lost 6; bases outside the gene matches: 17. CDR1 and CDR2 from the germline V gene are MNHEY and SVGEGT. The CDR3 DNA is TGTGCCAGCAGTAAATGGACAGGGGCCTCCTGGATTGGTCAGCCCCAGCATTTT. This translates into CASSKWTGASWIGQPQHF.

This clone occurred once. The J gene is TRBJ1-1, the V gene TRBV7-9; the D is unclear. This CDR3 contains 13 residues. Germline assignment: CDR1 SEHNR and CDR2 FQNEAQ (reference sequence). The V end was cut by 5 bases, the J end by 1 base, with 8 bases between. CDR3 sequence reads: CASSTLGNTEAFF. The CDR3 DNA sequence: TGTGCCAGCAGCACCCTGGGGAACACTGAAGCTTTCTTT.

The chain has TRBV15 and TRBJ1-3, with D hard to call. Trimming left V 8 bases short and J 2 bases short, with 13 bases between. Germline CDR1 and CDR2: LNHNV and YYDKDF (reference sequence). The CDR3 is 14 residues long. The CDR3 DNA reads as TGTGCCACCGGCAAGCCAGGTACTGGAAACACCATATATTTT. Its translation: CATGKPGTGNTIYF.

In its sample, this clone was seen once. The chain recombines TRBV2 with TRBJ1-6; TRBD1 matches 8 bases. CDR3 length: 13 residues. V was pared by 8 bases and J by 9 bases, with 6 bases of the junction left unmatched. In germline, CDR1 is SNHLY, CDR2 FYNNEI. The CDR3 nucleotides read TGTGCCAGCGGACAGGGTGCTACTTCACCCCTCCACTTT. It translates to CASGQGATSPLHF. The full variable domain, in which reference TRBV2 and TRBJ1-6 provide the parts outside the CDR3, is EPEVTQTPSHQVTQMGQEVILRCVPISNHLYFYWYRQILGQKVEFLVSFYNNEISEKSEIFDDQFSVERPDGSNFTLKIRSTKLEDSAMYFCASGQGATSPLHFGNGTRLTVT.

This chain joins TRBV28 and TRBJ2-6, with 9 bases fitting TRBD1. Germline CDR1 MDHEN, CDR2 SYDVKM. With V trimmed by 6 bases and J by 0 bases, 9 bases remained unmatched. This CDR3 is built from 18 residues. The CDR3 reads CASRLGQGLSSGANVLTF. The CDR3 DNA follows: TGTGCCAGCAGACTCGGACAGGGGTTAAGCTCTGGGGCCAACGTCCTGACTTTC.

This sequence joins TRBV7-3 and TRBJ2-1; D gene ambiguous. The germline V gene has CDR1 SGHTA and CDR2 FQGTGA. V was pared by 5 bases and J by 6 bases, with 11 bases between. The CDR3 consists of 13 residues. In DNA, the CDR3 is TGTGCCAGCAGCCTAGATAACCTCAATGAGCAGTTCTTC. The encoded protein is CASSLDNLNEQFF.

The chain joins TRBV4-3 to TRBJ2-1, with 7 positions matching TRBD2. Trimming cost V 1 base and J 4 bases; bases outside gene matches: 4. The CDR3 spans 15 residues. Per germline, CDR1 LGHNA and CDR2 YSLEER. CDR3: CASSQGPSGYNEQFF. The CDR3 region has the DNA TGCGCCAGCAGCCAAGGGCCTAGCGGATACAATGAGCAGTTCTTC.

The J gene is TRBJ1-1, the V gene TRBV20-1; the D gene is possibly TRBD1 (5 bases). The CDR3 runs 13 residues. V dropped 3 bases and J dropped 1 base, with 9 bases sitting between them. Per the germline V gene, CDR1 is DFQATT and CDR2 is SNEGSKA (reference sequence). The DNA for the CDR3 is TGCAGTGCTAGTCCCGGACAGAACACTGAAGCTTTCTTT. This encodes CSASPGQNTEAFF.

The rearrangement uses TRBV10-2 and TRBJ1-2; 7 bases align to TRBD1. The junction had 8 bases not matched to a gene; V was cut back by 4 bases and J by 9 bases. In germline, CDR1 is WSHSY, CDR2 SAAADI. The CDR3 has 13 amino acids. CDR3 coding DNA: TGCGCCAGCAGTGCGGGCAGGGGGTTTAGCTACACCTTC. Its protein is CASSAGRGFSYTF.

The chain combines TRBV29-1 with TRBJ1-4, with 7 bases identical to TRBD1. CDR1 and CDR2 from the germline V gene are SQVTM and ANQGSEA. This CDR3 region has 15 residues. V was clipped by 0 bases and J by 8 bases; unmatched bases: 9. The CDR3 reads CSVEDEKGAGEKLFF. The CDR3 DNA reads TGCAGCGTTGAAGATGAAAAGGGGGCAGGGGAAAAACTGTTTTTT.

This chain uses TRBV5-6 with TRBJ1-1; TRBD1 aligns across 7 bases. Germline-derived CDR1 and CDR2 are SGHDT and YYEEEE. The J segment lost 3 bases and the V segment lost 3 bases, leaving 8 bases of the junction unmatched. The CDR3 totals 15 residues. CDR3 DNA: TGTGCCAGCAGCTCCTTACAGGGGTCGGACACTGAAGCTTTCTTT. Residues: CASSSLQGSDTEAFF.

V gene TRBV5-6 combines with J gene TRBJ2-3; 15 nucleotides agree with TRBD2. Germline V gene lookup returns CDR1 SGHDT and CDR2 YYEEEE. Trimming cost V 3 bases and J 5 bases; bases outside gene matches: 10. The CDR3 totals 18 residues. This CDR3 is CASSSIPGLAGGRDTQYF. In nucleotides, the CDR3 is TGTGCCAGCAGCTCCATACCGGGACTAGCGGGGGGAAGAGATACGCAGTATTTT. The full variable domain, with the rest looked up from reference TRBV5-6 and TRBJ2-3, is DAGVTQSPTHLIKTRGQQVTLRCSPKSGHDTVSWYQQALGQGPQFIFQYYEEEERQRGNFPDRFSGHQFPNYSSELNVNALLLGDSALYLCASSSIPGLAGGRDTQYFGPGTRLTVL.

This clone was found once. The chain couples TRBV24-1 to TRBJ1-3; D might be TRBD1 (6 bases). Trimming took off 11 bases at V and 4 bases at J, with 14 bases between the two ends. The CDR3 is 13 amino acids. Germline V gene data show CDR1 as KGHDR and CDR2 as SFDVKD. The CDR3 region has the DNA TGTGCCAAGCTACAGGGTTGCGGAAACACCATATATTTT. Translating it yields CAKLQGCGNTIYF.

This clone was counted only a few times. The rearrangement uses TRBV6-6 and TRBJ2-7; D not certain. The CDR3 sequence is 14 residues long. Germline-derived CDR1 and CDR2 are MNHNY and SVGAGI (reference sequence). The V and J ends lost 5 bases and 2 bases respectively, with 13 bases between them. This chain's CDR3 is CASSTPPGPYEQYF. The CDR3 DNA follows: TGTGCCAGCAGTACACCCCCTGGGCCCTACGAGCAGTACTTC.

As for this clone: This sample includes further DNA sequences coding for the same CDR3. The rearrangement uses TRBV12-3 or TRBV12-4 and TRBJ2-3, with D unclear. The CDR3 spans 12 residues. The ends were cut back, 5 bases at V and 0 bases at J, with 3 bases in the middle. Here the CDR3 reads CASSPSTDTQYF. The CDR3 nucleotides read TGTGCCAGCAGTCCTAGCACAGATACGCAGTATTTT.

This clone was seen only once. This rearrangement joins TRBV10-3 to TRBJ2-1, with 8 bases that match TRBD2. Germline loops: CDR1 ENHRY, CDR2 SYGVKD. Losses at the gene ends were 6 bases for V and 6 bases for J; bases not matched to a gene: 10. The CDR3 runs to 15 residues. The CDR3 bases are TGTGCCATCAGACCATTAGCGGGATCCGTCAATGAGCAGTTCTTC. Its protein product is CAIRPLAGSVNEQFF.

This sequence joins TRBV14 and TRBJ2-1; 9 bases match TRBD2. The J segment lost 0 bases and the V segment lost 4 bases, leaving 10 bases of the junction unmatched. Germline CDR1 is SGHDN and CDR2 is FVKESK. CDR3 length equals 18 residues. The CDR3 bases are TGTGCCAGCAGCCCCTTAGCGCCTAGCGGGACCTCCTACAATGAGCAGTTCTTC. It is translated as CASSPLAPSGTSYNEQFF.

The V call is TRBV7-9, the J call TRBJ1-4; D might be TRBD1 (5 bases). Germline V CDR1 and CDR2: SEHNR, FQNEAQ (reference sequence). CDR3 length: 15 residues. The V and J ends lost 5 bases and 3 bases respectively, with 13 bases between them. For the CDR3, the DNA is TGTGCCAGCAGCCCACGCGGGGCCGCTAATGAAAAACTGTTTTTT. Its translation is CASSPRGAANEKLFF.